This T cell receptor (beta chain) originates from a study of T cell responses to AZD1222 COVID-19 vaccine. Whole-study context: Pooled in the analysis were second doses at about 4 or about 12 weeks.

Profiling relied on immunoSEQ multiplex PCR, and the TCRdb table lists in-frame clones only, not all of them. The sample contains about 170,000 clones, approximately 92% of which appear only once. Study results and limitations: Only 5 or 6 people who got AZD1222 tested seropositive at baseline. Most donors were white British and more were female, and clonal diversity was possibly underestimated. Nearly half of the spike-specific TCRs reportedly recognize variant regions that carry no mutations.

This clone was counted once. The target antigen is unknown. Germline CDR1 SGHNT, CDR2 YYREEE (reference sequence). Trimming left V 4 bases short and J 2 bases short, with 14 bases between. The CDR3 contains 15 residues. The clonotype originates from an adult in good health. The chain joins TRBV5-4 to TRBJ2-3; D may be TRBD2 (6 bases). The starting material was peripheral blood, obtained on day 0 of AZD1222 vaccination. CDR3 sequence: CASSPSGGTTDTQYF. CDR3 coding DNA: TGTGCCAGCAGCCCAAGTGGAGGGACCACAGATACGCAGTATTTT.